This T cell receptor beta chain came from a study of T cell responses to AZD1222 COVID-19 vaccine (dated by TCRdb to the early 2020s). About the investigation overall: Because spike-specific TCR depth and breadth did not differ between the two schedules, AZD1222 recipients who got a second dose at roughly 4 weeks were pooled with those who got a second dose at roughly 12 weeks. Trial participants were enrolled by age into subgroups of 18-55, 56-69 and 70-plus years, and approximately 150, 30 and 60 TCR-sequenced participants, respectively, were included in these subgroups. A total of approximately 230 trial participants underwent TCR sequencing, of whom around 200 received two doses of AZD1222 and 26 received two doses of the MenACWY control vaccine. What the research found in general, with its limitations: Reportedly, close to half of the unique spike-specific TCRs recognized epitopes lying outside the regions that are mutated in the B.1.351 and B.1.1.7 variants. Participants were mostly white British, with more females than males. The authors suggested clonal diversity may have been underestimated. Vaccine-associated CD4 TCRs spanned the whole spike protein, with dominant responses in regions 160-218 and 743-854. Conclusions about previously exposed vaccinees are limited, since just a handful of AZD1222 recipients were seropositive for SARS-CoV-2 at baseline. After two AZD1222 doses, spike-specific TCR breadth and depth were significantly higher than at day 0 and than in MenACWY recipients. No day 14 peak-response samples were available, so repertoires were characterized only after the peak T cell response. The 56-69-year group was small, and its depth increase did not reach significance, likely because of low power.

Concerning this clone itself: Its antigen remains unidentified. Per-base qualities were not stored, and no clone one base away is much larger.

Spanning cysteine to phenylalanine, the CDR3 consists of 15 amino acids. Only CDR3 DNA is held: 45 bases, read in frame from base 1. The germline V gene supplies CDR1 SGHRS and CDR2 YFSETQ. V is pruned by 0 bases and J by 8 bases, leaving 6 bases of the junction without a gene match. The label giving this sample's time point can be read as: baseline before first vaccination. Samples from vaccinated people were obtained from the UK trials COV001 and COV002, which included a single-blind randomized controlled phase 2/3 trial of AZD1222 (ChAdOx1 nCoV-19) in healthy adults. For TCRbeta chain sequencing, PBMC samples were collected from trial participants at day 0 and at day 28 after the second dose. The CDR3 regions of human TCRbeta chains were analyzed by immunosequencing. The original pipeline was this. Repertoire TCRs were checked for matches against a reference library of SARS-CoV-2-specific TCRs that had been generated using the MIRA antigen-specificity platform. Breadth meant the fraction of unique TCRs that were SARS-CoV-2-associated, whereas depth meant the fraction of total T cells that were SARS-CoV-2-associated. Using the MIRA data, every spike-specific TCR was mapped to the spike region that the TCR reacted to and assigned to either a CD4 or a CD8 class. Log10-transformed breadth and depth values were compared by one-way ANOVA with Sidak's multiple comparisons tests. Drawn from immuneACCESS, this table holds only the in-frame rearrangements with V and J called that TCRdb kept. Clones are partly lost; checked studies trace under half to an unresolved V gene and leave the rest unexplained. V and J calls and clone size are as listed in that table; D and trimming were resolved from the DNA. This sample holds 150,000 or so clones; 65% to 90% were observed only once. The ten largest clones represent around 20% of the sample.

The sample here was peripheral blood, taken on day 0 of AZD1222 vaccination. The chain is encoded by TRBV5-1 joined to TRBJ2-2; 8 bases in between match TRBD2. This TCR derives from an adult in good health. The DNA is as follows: TGCGCCAGCAGCTTGGGGACTAGCATGCCAGGGGAGCTGTTTTTT. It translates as CASSLGTSMPGELFF.